This TCR beta chain came from a study of blood T cell repertoires in COVID-19. The overall study: The cDNA or gDNA used as material had been derived from T cells, B-cell-depleted T cells, or PBMCs.

The CDR3 covers 16 residues. V lost 0 bases, J lost 7 bases, and 18 bases lay in between. Germline values: CDR1 LGHDT, CDR2 YNNKEL (reference sequence). How the authors handled the data: Amplification with reference gene primers provided the estimates of nucleated cell counts. This table comes from immunoSEQ multiplex PCR, and its TCRdb copy is limited to in-frame clones, with some not included. V and J calls and clone size are copied from that table; D and trimming were computed from the DNA. The top ten clones hold more than 2.5% of a sample with 230,000 or so clones, approximately 90% of them seen once.

This sequence was found in a woman younger than 45 who had recovered from COVID-19. Sequenced: PBMCs or T cells enriched from blood (not recorded which). V and J are TRBV3-1 (or the pseudogene TRBV3-2) and TRBJ1-2; weak D call: TRBD1 (5 bases). The DNA of the CDR3 is TGTGCCAGCAGCCAAGATGGGGCAAACCCGGTGGGTGGCTACACCTTC. Protein sequence: CASSQDGANPVGGYTF.